The 22 T cell receptor beta chains listed next were all sequenced from one sample in a study of tissue T cells after allogeneic stem cell transplantation (dated 2022 in TCRdb). The library was produced with the immunoSEQ multiplex PCR assay. Entries here come from immuneACCESS through TCRdb and include only in-frame sequences with V and J called. Some clones fail to appear in such tables; in the studies checked, an unresolved V gene covers under half of the shortfall, and the cause of the remainder is unknown. This sample gives more than 45,000 clones in total; around 72% of them show up just once. The top ten hold 0.5% to 0.6% of the sample. The sample was sorted cells pooled from one or two spleens. Receptors were obtained from a pool of C57BL/6 mice in good health.

Comment on this clone: Gene names are mouse gene names. The CDR3 end is not reached by the read, which stops 1 residue before it; the germline J gene fills it in. The rearrangement links TRBV16 to TRBJ2-4; weak D call: TRBD1 (6 bases). V was trimmed by 1 base and J by 0 bases, leaving 11 bases between them. CDR1 is SGHSA and CDR2 is FRNQAP in the germline V gene. This CDR3 contains 16 residues. This CDR3 reads CASSLARGESQNTLYF. CDR3 DNA, as far as it was read: TGTGCAAGCAGCTTAGCCAGGGGAGAGAGTCAAAACACCTTGTAC.

Turning to this clone: Here the gene names and germline are mouse. The read ends 1 residue shy of where the CDR3 ends; the end is completed using the germline J gene. V gene TRBV3 combines with J gene TRBJ2-4; TRBD2 agrees at 11 bases. J gave up 0 bases and V 4 bases, and 6 bases lay outside the gene matches. The length of the CDR3 is 17 residues. Germline CDR1 reads SNHLY; CDR2 reads FYNGKV (reference sequence). This CDR3 is CASSSWTGGTSQNTLYF. The part of the CDR3 DNA that was read is TGTGCCAGCAGCTCTTGGACTGGGGGGACCAGTCAAAACACCTTGTAC. Complete variable domain (other parts from reference TRBV3 and TRBJ2-4): GPKVLQIPSHQIIDMGQMVTLNCDPVSNHLYFYWYKQILGQQMEFLVNFYNGKVMEKSKLFKDQFSVERPDGSYFTLKIQPTALEDSAVYFCASSSWTGGTSQNTLYFGAGTRLSVL.

This clone was counted only a few times. Gene names denote mouse genes. The sequenced fragment ends 1 residue before the CDR3 boundary, so the rest is inferred from the germline J gene. The gene calls are TRBV13-1 and TRBJ1-5; D remains ambiguous. The germline V and J ends were trimmed by 2 bases and 0 bases, with 3 bases remaining between them. Germline V gene data show CDR1 as NSHNY and CDR2 as SYGAGN. The CDR3 length is 13 residues. CDR3 sequence reads: CASSEDNNQAPLF. The CDR3 DNA, read in part, is TGTGCCAGCAGTGAAGATAACAACCAGGCTCCGCTT.

This clone was observed a few times. Gene names refer to mouse genes. The CDR3 region is CASSIGTGNERLFF. Partial CDR3 DNA: TGTGCCAGCAGTATCGGGACAGGGAACGAAAGATTATTT. V usage is TRBV19 and J usage is TRBJ1-4; 9 positions match TRBD1. The CDR3 is cut off 1 residue early in the read; its end comes from the germline J gene. V lost 2 bases and J lost 5; bases outside the gene matches: 1. The CDR3 is 14 amino acids. CDR1 and CDR2 from the germline V gene are FNHDT and SITEND (reference sequence).

In regard to this clone: The gene symbols are mouse symbols. From the germline J gene comes the end of the CDR3, since the read stops 1 residue before it. The chain links TRBV12-1 to TRBJ1-1; 8 bases are a match to TRBD1. The CDR3 is 14 residues long. The J segment lost 3 bases and the V segment lost 0 bases, leaving 2 bases of the junction unmatched. Germline V lookup: CDR1 SGHSN, CDR2 HYEKVE. CDR3 in amino acids: CASSLQGAYTEVFF. Partial CDR3 DNA: TGTGCCAGCTCTCTCCAGGGGGCGTACACAGAAGTCTTC.

This clone was seen a handful of times. Mouse gene names apply. The part of the CDR3 DNA that was read is TGTGCCTGGAGTCTAACCAGGGGAGATGAACAGTAC. Its translation: CAWSLTRGDEQY. The CDR3 as a whole reads CAWSLTRGDEQYF. The chain joins TRBV31 to TRBJ2-7, with D possibly matching TRBD1 (6 bases). The read ends 1 residue before the CDR3 terminus; that terminus is restored from the germline J gene. V was clipped by 0 bases and J by 5 bases, with 11 bases between them. Germline-derived CDR1 and CDR2 are GKSSPN and SITVG. CDR3 length: 13 residues.

This clone was observed a few times. These gene names are mouse names. The read ends 1 residue before the CDR3 terminus; that terminus is restored from the germline J gene. The gene calls are TRBV13-3 and TRBJ2-7; TRBD2 matches 14 bases. CDR3 length equals 14 residues. Trimming took 6 bases from V and 6 from J; bases not matched to a gene: 5. CDR1 and CDR2 from the germline V gene are NNHDY and SYVADS. CDR3: CASTGTGGAREQYF. CDR3 DNA, as far as it was read: TGTGCCAGCACCGGGACTGGGGGGGCGCGTGAACAGTAC.

This clone was observed a handful of times. Gene names and germline match the mouse. The read comes to an end 1 residue before the CDR3 does, leaving the germline J gene to fill in the end. The identical CDR3 is also encoded by other nucleotide sequences in the sample. The chain recombines TRBV2 with TRBJ2-7; a possible D gene is TRBD2 (6 bases). The CDR3 is made up of 15 amino acids. Trimming removed 0 bases from V and 0 bases from J, with 9 bases in between. In germline, CDR1 is LGHNA, CDR2 YSYQKL. The chain's CDR3 is CASSQDWGSSYEQYF. The DNA read from the CDR3 is TGTGCCAGCAGCCAAGATTGGGGGAGCTCCTATGAACAGTAC.

As for this clone: Gene labels here are mouse ones. Read coverage stops 1 residue before the CDR3 terminus; the germline J gene supplies the remainder. The chain couples TRBV1 to TRBJ2-5; 14 positions agree with TRBD2. The germline gives CDR1 NSQYPW, CDR2 LRSPGD (reference sequence). CDR3 length equals 15 residues. Trimming at V came to 5 bases and at J to 6 bases, leaving 4 bases not matched to a gene. This CDR3 reads CTCSPGTGGADTQYF. The sequenced part of the CDR3 DNA is TGCACCTGCAGTCCGGGGACTGGGGGGGCGGACACCCAGTAC.

As to this clone: Mouse gene names apply. The read terminates 1 residue ahead of where the CDR3 ends, so the germline J gene completes it. The chain recombines TRBV26 with TRBJ2-5, with 7 bases that match TRBD1. Trimming took 4 bases from V and 2 from J; bases not matched to a gene: 3. CDR3 length: 14 amino acids. Looked up from germline, CDR1 is KGHPV and CDR2 is FQNQEV (reference sequence). The CDR3 loop reads CASSPDRLQDTQYF. CDR3 DNA, as far as it was read: TGTGCCAGCAGTCCGGACAGGCTCCAAGACACCCAGTAC.

With respect to this clone: Gene names are the mouse ones. The CDR3 sequence: CASSQDSLGAVYEQYF. The covered CDR3 bases are TGTGCCAGCAGCCAAGATTCGCTGGGGGCAGTCTATGAACAGTAC. The chain carries TRBV5 and TRBJ2-7; D possibly corresponds to TRBD2 (7 bases). The read finishes 1 residue shy of the CDR3 end, and the germline J gene is used to complete it. Trimming took off 0 bases at V and 3 bases at J, with 15 bases between the two ends. This CDR3 spans 16 amino acids. The germline V gene has CDR1 LGHNA and CDR2 YNLKQL (reference sequence).

The table lists this clone with a count of one. Gene names refer to mouse genes. The read finishes 1 residue shy of the CDR3 end, and the germline J gene is used to complete it. This chain uses TRBV13-2 with TRBJ1-1; tentative D call: TRBD1 (6 bases). Germline V gene lookup returns CDR1 NNHNN and CDR2 SYGAGS (reference sequence). V was trimmed by 3 bases and J by 1 base, leaving 10 bases between them. The length of the CDR3 is 14 residues. The CDR3 bases that were read are TGTGCCAGCGGTGGAGGGGGGGGAAACACAGAAGTCTTC. As protein: CASGGGGGNTEVF. The complete CDR3 reads CASGGGGGNTEVFF.

In the case of this clone: All gene names here are mouse names. The DNA ends 1 residue before the CDR3 does, and the rest of the CDR3 is filled in from the germline J gene. The V and J genes are TRBV13-2 and TRBJ2-1; 10 nucleotides line up with TRBD2. This CDR3 is built from 18 residues. V lost 1 base and J lost 0; bases outside the gene matches: 7. The germline gives CDR1 NNHNN, CDR2 SYGAGS (reference sequence). The CDR3 DNA, read in part, is TGTGCCAGCGGTGATCCCTCTGGACTGGGGGATAACTATGCTGAGCAGTTC. It encodes CASGDPSGLGDNYAEQF. Given in full, the CDR3 is CASGDPSGLGDNYAEQFF.

This clone showed up just once. Gene names and germline refer to mouse. The read falls 1 residue short of the CDR3 end, and the missing part is taken from the germline J gene. V and J are TRBV1 and TRBJ2-1, with D tentatively TRBD1 (6 bases). The CDR3 is 15 amino acids. V gave up 3 bases and J gave up 0 bases, with 9 bases separating them. The germline CDR1 and CDR2 sequences are NSQYPW and LRSPGD (reference sequence). CDR3 bases read: TGCACCTGCAGTGCGGGGACAAATAACTATGCTGAGCAGTTC. This sequence encodes CTCSAGTNNYAEQF. From start to end, the CDR3 is CTCSAGTNNYAEQFF. The variable domain in full, completed from reference TRBV1 and TRBJ2-1, reads VTLLEQNPRWRLVPRGQAVNLRCILKNSQYPWMSWYQQDLQKQLQWLFTLRSPGDKEVKSLPGADYLATRVTDTELRLQVANMSQGRTLYCTCSAGTNNYAEQFFGPGTRLTVL.

Comment on this clone: Each gene name is a mouse one. The read terminates 1 residue before the CDR3 end, so the remaining end is supplied by the germline J gene. The chain recombines TRBV13-2 with TRBJ2-3; 7 bases are a match to TRBD2. The CDR3 extends over 13 amino acids. Germline loops: CDR1 NNHNN, CDR2 SYGAGS (reference sequence). J gave up 4 bases and V 2 bases, and 1 base lay outside the gene matches. The sequenced CDR3 bases are TGTGCCAGCGGTGAGGGGGGGACAGAAACGCTGTAT. Its protein product is CASGEGGTETLY. The whole CDR3 region reads CASGEGGTETLYF.

On this clone itself: The germline and genes are mouse ones. The CDR3 reads CASSIRTISNERLFF. The covered CDR3 bases are TGTGCCAGCAGTATCCGGACAATTTCCAACGAAAGATTATTT. This chain connects TRBV19 to TRBJ1-4, with D possibly TRBD1 on 5 matching bases. The read stops 1 residue short of the end of the CDR3; the missing end is completed from the germline J gene. Per germline, CDR1 FNHDT and CDR2 SITEND (reference sequence). The CDR3 contains 15 residues. Deletions cut 2 bases from V and 0 bases from J, with 8 bases between.

A note on this clone: These gene names are mouse names. The read ends 1 residue early relative to the CDR3; the germline J gene fills the gap. The J gene is TRBJ2-7, the V gene TRBV16; weak D call: TRBD1 (5 bases). The V gene lost 5 bases and the J gene lost 6 bases, with 11 bases spanning the gap. Germline V gives CDR1 SGHSA, CDR2 FRNQAP. The CDR3 sequence is 12 residues long. This CDR3 is CASSPREGEQYF. Incomplete CDR3 DNA: TGTGCAAGCAGCCCCAGGGAGGGTGAACAGTAC.

On this clone: Gene names are mouse gene names. The CDR3 extends 1 residue past the end of the read, so its final part is completed from the germline J gene. The chain employs TRBV29 and TRBJ2-1; D possibly corresponds to TRBD2 (6 bases). V lost 4 bases and J lost 5, with 12 bases in between. Germline-derived CDR1 and CDR2 are MSHET and SYDVDS. The CDR3 runs to 14 residues. The CDR3 bases that were read are TGTGCTAGCAGTTACCCGGGACTAGATGCTGAGCAGTTC. Its translation: CASSYPGLDAEQF. The whole CDR3 reads CASSYPGLDAEQFF.

Comment on this clone: All gene names here are mouse names. Coverage ceases 1 residue before the CDR3 finishes, and the germline J gene fills in the end. The rearrangement links TRBV14 to TRBJ1-5; D may be TRBD1 (5 bases). The CDR3 has 12 residues. Germline lookup yields CDR1 SGHDT and CDR2 FRDEAV. Trimming pared 3 bases from V and 4 bases from J, leaving 5 bases between. This chain's CDR3 is CASSWTNQAPLF. The part of the CDR3 DNA that was read is TGTGCCAGCAGTTGGACAAACCAGGCTCCGCTT.

This clone was detected once. Here the gene names and germline are mouse. Sequencing ends 1 residue short of the CDR3 end; the germline J gene provides the rest. The chain uses TRBV1 and TRBJ2-2; TRBD2 matches at 10 bases. Germline V gene lookup returns CDR1 NSQYPW and CDR2 LRSPGD (reference sequence). The ends lost 4 bases at V and 1 base at J; junction bases unmatched: 0. This CDR3 region has 15 residues. This CDR3 is CTCSDWGGNTGQLYF. Incomplete CDR3 DNA: TGCACCTGCAGTGACTGGGGGGGAAACACCGGGCAGCTCTAC.

Points on this clone: Germline and genes: mouse. The read ends 1 residue early relative to the CDR3; the germline J gene fills the gap. This chain uses TRBV29 with TRBJ1-1, with a weak D call TRBD1 (6 bases). The germline V and J ends were trimmed by 2 bases and 0 bases, with 7 bases remaining between them. Germline V gene lookup returns CDR1 MSHET and CDR2 SYDVDS. This CDR3 has 14 amino acids. The covered CDR3 bases are TGTGCTAGCAGTTTACCAGGGGCAAACACAGAAGTCTTC. This codes for CASSLPGANTEVF. The CDR3 in full is CASSLPGANTEVFF.

Details on this clone: Mouse names are used for the genes. The read stops 1 residue short of the end of the CDR3; the missing end is completed from the germline J gene. The chain carries TRBV31 and TRBJ2-2; no reliable D call. The germline V gene encodes CDR1 GKSSPN and CDR2 SITVG. The CDR3 is made up of 14 amino acids. Trimming took off 1 base at V and 0 bases at J, with 6 bases between the two ends. This chain's CDR3 is CAWSHVANTGQLYF. The CDR3 DNA, read in part, is TGTGCCTGGAGTCATGTTGCAAACACCGGGCAGCTCTAC.